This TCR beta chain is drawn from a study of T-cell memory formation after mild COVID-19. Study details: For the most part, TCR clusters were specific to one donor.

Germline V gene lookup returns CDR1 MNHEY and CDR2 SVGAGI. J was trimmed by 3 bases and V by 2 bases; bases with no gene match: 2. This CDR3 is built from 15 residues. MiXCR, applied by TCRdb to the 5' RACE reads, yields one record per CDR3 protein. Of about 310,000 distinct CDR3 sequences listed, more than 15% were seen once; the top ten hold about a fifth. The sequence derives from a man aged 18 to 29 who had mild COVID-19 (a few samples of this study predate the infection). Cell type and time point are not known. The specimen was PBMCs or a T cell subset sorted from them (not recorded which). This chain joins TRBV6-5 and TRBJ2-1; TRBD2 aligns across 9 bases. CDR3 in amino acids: CASSYAGGLYNEQFF. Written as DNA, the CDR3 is TGTGCCAGCAGTTACGCGGGGGGGCTCTACAATGAGCAGTTCTTC.